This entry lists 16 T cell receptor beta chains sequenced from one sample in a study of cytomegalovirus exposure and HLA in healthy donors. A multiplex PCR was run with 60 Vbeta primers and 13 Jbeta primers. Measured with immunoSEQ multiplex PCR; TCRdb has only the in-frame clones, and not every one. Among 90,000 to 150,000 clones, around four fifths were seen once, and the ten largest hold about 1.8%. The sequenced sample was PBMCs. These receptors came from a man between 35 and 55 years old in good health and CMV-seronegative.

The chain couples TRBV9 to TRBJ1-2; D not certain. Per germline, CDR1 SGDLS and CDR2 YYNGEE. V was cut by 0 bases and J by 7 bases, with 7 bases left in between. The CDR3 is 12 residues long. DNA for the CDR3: TGTGCCAGCAGCGTAGCGGTTAGTGGCTACACCTTC. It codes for CASSVAVSGYTF.

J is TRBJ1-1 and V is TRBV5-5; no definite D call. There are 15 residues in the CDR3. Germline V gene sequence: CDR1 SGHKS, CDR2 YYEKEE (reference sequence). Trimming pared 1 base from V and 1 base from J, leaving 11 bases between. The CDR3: CASSLSSYRNTEAFF. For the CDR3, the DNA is TGTGCCAGCAGCTTGAGTAGTTACAGGAACACTGAAGCTTTCTTT.

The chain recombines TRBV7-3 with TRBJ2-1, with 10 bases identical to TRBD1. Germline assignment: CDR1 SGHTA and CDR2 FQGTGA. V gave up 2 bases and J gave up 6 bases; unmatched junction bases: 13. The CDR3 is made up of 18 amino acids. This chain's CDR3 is CASSLPPARQGAVNEQFF. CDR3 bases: TGTGCCAGCAGCTTACCCCCGGCCCGACAGGGGGCAGTCAATGAGCAGTTCTTC.

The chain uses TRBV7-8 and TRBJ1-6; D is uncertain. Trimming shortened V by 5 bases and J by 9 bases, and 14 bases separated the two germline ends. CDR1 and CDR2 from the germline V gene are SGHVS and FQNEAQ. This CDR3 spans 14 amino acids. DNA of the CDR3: TGTGCCAGCAGCACTCGGTCCTCCGCTTCACCCCTCCACTTT. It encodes CASSTRSSASPLHF.

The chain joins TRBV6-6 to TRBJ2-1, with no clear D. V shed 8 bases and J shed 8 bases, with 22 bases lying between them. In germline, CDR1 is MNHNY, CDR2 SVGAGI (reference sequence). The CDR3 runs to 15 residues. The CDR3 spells CASRVKRRSLYEQFF. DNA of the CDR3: TGTGCCAGCCGAGTTAAACGGCGGTCGCTCTATGAGCAGTTCTTC.

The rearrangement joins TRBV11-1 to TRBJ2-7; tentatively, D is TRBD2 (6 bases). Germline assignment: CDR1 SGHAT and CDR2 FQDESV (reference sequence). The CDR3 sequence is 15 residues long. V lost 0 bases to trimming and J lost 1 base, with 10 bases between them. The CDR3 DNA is TGTGCCAGCAGCTTAGCGGTGGGGGGATCCTACGAGCAGTACTTC. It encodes CASSLAVGGSYEQYF.

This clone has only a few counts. The CDR3 loop is CASSFRGERQETQYF. CDR3 in DNA: TGTGCCAGCAGCTTCCGCGGGGAGAGGCAAGAGACCCAGTACTTC. The chain joins TRBV11-2 to TRBJ2-5, with D tentatively TRBD2 (6 bases). The ends were cut back, 3 bases at V and 2 bases at J, with 13 bases in the middle. The CDR3 is made up of 15 amino acids. Germline values: CDR1 SGHAT, CDR2 FQNNGV.

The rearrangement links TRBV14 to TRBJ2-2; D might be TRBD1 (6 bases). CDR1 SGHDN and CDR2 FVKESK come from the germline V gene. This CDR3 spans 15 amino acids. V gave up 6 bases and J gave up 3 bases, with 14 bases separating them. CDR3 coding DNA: TGTGCCAGCAGTTTCTACAGGGTAGACACCGGGGAGCTGTTTTTT. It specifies CASSFYRVDTGELFF.

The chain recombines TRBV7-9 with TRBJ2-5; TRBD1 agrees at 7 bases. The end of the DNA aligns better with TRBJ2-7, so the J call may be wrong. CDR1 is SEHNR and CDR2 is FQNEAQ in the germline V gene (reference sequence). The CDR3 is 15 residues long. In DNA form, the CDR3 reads TGTGCCAGCAGCCCTGACAGGGTACGCGGCTACGAGCAGTACTTC. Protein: CASSPDRVRGYEQYF.

CDR3 in amino acids: CASSPARAIGGTGELFF. CDR3 DNA: TGTGCCAGTAGCCCCGCCAGGGCCATCGGGGGAACCGGGGAGCTGTTTTTT. The chain carries TRBV19 and TRBJ2-2, with D perhaps matching TRBD2 (6 bases). Trimming removed 6 bases from V and 5 bases from J, with 22 bases in between. The CDR3 extends over 17 amino acids. The germline gives CDR1 LNHDA, CDR2 SQIVND (reference sequence).

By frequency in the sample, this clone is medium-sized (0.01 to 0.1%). The CDR3 DNA follows: TGCGCCAGCAGCCAAGAAAGGAACAGGCTTTCACCCCTCCACTTT. It codes for CASSQERNRLSPLHF. The chain is built from TRBV4-3 and TRBJ1-6; tentatively, D is TRBD1 (5 bases). CDR3 length: 15 amino acids. Trimming took off 0 bases at V and 9 bases at J, with 12 bases between the two ends. Per the germline V gene, CDR1 is LGHNA and CDR2 is YSLEER.

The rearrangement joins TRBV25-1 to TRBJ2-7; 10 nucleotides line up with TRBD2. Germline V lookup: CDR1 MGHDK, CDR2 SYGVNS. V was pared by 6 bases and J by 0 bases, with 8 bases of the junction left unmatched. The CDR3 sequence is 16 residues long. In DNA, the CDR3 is TGTGCCAGCAGCGCCACTAGCGGGGCGAGCTCCTACGAGCAGTACTTC. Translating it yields CASSATSGASSYEQYF.

The CDR3: CASSPGGVGGQPQHF. As DNA, the CDR3 is TGTGCCAGCAGCCCAGGAGGAGTAGGAGGGCAGCCCCAGCATTTT. This chain connects TRBV9 to TRBJ1-5; D unclear. The CDR3 extends over 15 amino acids. The V gene lost 4 bases and the J gene lost 7 bases, with 18 bases spanning the gap. Germline V gene data show CDR1 as SGDLS and CDR2 as YYNGEE.

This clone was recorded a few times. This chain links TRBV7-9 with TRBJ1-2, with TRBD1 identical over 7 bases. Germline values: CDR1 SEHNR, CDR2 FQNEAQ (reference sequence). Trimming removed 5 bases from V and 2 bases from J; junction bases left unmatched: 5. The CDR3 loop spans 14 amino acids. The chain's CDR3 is CASSGPGQNYGYTF. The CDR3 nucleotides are TGTGCCAGCAGCGGACCGGGACAGAACTATGGCTACACCTTC.

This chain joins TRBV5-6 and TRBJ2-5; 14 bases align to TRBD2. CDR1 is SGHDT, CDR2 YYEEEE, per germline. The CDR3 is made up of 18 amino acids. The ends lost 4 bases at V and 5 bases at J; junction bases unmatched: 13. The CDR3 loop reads CASSPTSNGLAGGETQYF. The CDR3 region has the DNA TGTGCCAGCAGCCCAACATCTAACGGACTAGCGGGAGGTGAGACCCAGTACTTC.

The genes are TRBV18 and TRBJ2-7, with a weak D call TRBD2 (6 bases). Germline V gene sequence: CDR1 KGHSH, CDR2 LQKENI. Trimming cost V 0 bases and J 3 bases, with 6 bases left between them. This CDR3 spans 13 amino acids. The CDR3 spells CASSPPGGYEQYF. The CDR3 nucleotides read TGTGCCAGCTCACCACCCGGGGGCTACGAGCAGTACTTC.